Following are 16 T cell receptor beta chains from one sample sequenced in a study of T cell repertoires in cytomegalovirus infection. MiXCR, run by TCRdb on the reads, gives a single entry per CDR3 protein. The sample lists some 390,000 distinct CDR3 sequences; around 18% were seen once. Sequencing was done on a sample of PBMCs. These receptors all stem from a human donor in good health (CMV status not recorded). Some clones in this sample may be carry-over from other donors' samples.

This clonotype showed up just a few times. The V gene is TRBV7-2, the J gene TRBJ2-3, with 7 nucleotides matching TRBD2. The germline CDR1 and CDR2 sequences are SGHTA and FQGNSA. Trimming at V came to 3 bases and at J to 2 bases, leaving 8 bases not matched to a gene. The CDR3 extends over 16 amino acids. CDR3 sequence: CASSFRRESLTDTQYF. The DNA of the CDR3 is TGTGCCAGCAGCTTTCGGCGGGAGTCACTCACAGATACGCAGTATTTT.

This clonotype was counted at least ten times. The rearrangement links TRBV7-2 to TRBJ2-1; the D gene is possibly TRBD2 (5 bases). The CDR3 sequence is 13 residues long. V lost 5 bases, J lost 3 bases, and 8 bases lay in between. Germline CDR1 and CDR2: SGHTA and FQGNSA. CDR3 nucleotide sequence: TGTGCCAGCAGCCCGGACTTCTACAATGAGCAGTTCTTC. Translation: CASSPDFYNEQFF.

This clonotype was counted at least ten times. V is TRBV11-2 and J is TRBJ1-1; a weak D match, TRBD1 (5 bases). The ends were cut back, 2 bases at V and 1 base at J, with 14 bases in the middle. The germline gives CDR1 SGHAT, CDR2 FQNNGV. This CDR3 comprises 16 residues. The CDR3 nucleotides are TGTGCCAGCAGCTTAACCTTCGGGGGTCGGAACACTGAAGCTTTCTTT. This gives the protein CASSLTFGGRNTEAFF.

This clonotype has a count of ten or more. Germline and junction disagree at one end, which may indicate a read error. V gene TRBV7-3 combines with J gene TRBJ2-1; 7 bases map to TRBD1. The CDR3 is 15 residues long. CDR1 is SGHTA and CDR2 is FQGTGA in the germline V gene. CDR3 protein: CASSLTGTAYNEQFF. The CDR3 DNA is TGTGCCAGCAGCCTAACCGGGACAGCCTACAATGAGCAGTTCTTC.

V usage is TRBV20-1 and J usage is TRBJ1-3; D is unclear. This CDR3 is 15 amino acids long. Germline loops: CDR1 DFQATT, CDR2 SNEGSKA (reference sequence). V dropped 0 bases and J dropped 3 bases, with 12 bases sitting between them. The CDR3 DNA follows: TGCAGTGCTAGAGATTCCGACTCCGGTGGAAACACCATATATTTT. It is translated as CSARDSDSGGNTIYF.

The CDR3 is CASSFRGALAEKLFF. The CDR3 coding sequence is TGTGCCAGCAGTTTCAGGGGGGCGTTAGCGGAAAAACTGTTTTTT. The chain recombines TRBV28 with TRBJ1-4, with 7 bases lining up with TRBD1. The CDR3 is 15 residues long. From germline, CDR1 is MDHEN and CDR2 SYDVKM. The V gene end was trimmed by 3 bases and the J gene end by 8 bases; junction bases not matched to a gene: 9.

This clonotype showed up just a few times. The rearrangement links TRBV12-3 or TRBV12-4 to TRBJ1-1, with D perhaps matching TRBD1 (6 bases). V was pared by 6 bases and J by 4 bases, with 15 bases between. This CDR3 spans 14 amino acids. The CDR3 is CASRQGRRFTEAFF. CDR3 nucleotides: TGTGCCAGCAGACAGGGACGTCGATTCACTGAAGCTTTCTTT.

This clonotype showed up just a few times. V is TRBV7-2 and J is TRBJ1-3; D call uncertain. The germline gives CDR1 SGHTA, CDR2 FQGNSA. The CDR3 is 15 residues long. V gave up 3 bases and J gave up 4 bases, with 13 bases separating them. The CDR3: CASSFVGVPGNTIYF. CDR3 DNA sequence: TGTGCCAGCAGCTTCGTTGGGGTCCCCGGAAACACCATATATTTT.

This clonotype was seen a few times. V gene TRBV19 combines with J gene TRBJ1-2; the D is unclear. V lost 5 bases and J lost 0, with 10 bases in between. The germline V gene encodes CDR1 LNHDA and CDR2 SQIVND (reference sequence). The CDR3 is 14 amino acids. CDR3 coding DNA: TGTGCCAGTAGTTCGGCGAGAGCTAACTATGGCTACACCTTC. Amino acid sequence: CASSSARANYGYTF. The full variable domain, rest sourced from reference TRBV19 and TRBJ1-2, is DGGITQSPKYLFRKEGQNVTLSCEQNLNHDAMYWYRQDPGQGLRLIYYSQIVNDFQKGDIAEGYSVSREKKESFPLTVTSAQKNPTAFYLCASSSARANYGYTFGSGTRLTVV.

This clonotype was picked up many times. The J gene is TRBJ2-7, the V gene TRBV7-2; 9 nucleotides agree with TRBD2. The CDR3 totals 14 residues. Germline V lookup: CDR1 SGHTA, CDR2 FQGNSA. Trimming took 0 bases from V and 6 from J; bases not matched to a gene: 3. The CDR3 loop reads CASSLARGGGEQYF. The CDR3 nucleotides are TGTGCCAGCAGCTTAGCGCGGGGGGGCGGCGAGCAGTACTTC. The variable domain in full, completed from reference TRBV7-2 and TRBJ2-7, reads GAGVSQSPSNKVTEKGKDVELRCDPISGHTALYWYRQSLGQGLEFLIYFQGNSAPDKSGLPSDRFSAERTGGSVSTLTIQRTQQEDSAVYLCASSLARGGGEQYFGPGTRLTVT.

The chain combines TRBV29-1 with TRBJ2-2; D remains ambiguous. Deletions cut 0 bases from V and 3 bases from J, with 5 bases between. The CDR3 spans 13 residues. Looked up from germline, CDR1 is SQVTM and CDR2 is ANQGSEA. CDR3 sequence: CSVEDRDTGELFF. The CDR3 DNA reads TGCAGCGTTGAAGACCGCGACACCGGGGAGCTGTTTTTT.

With regard to this clonotype: This may be a read error, as it is one base from a much larger clone. V usage is TRBV7-2 and J usage is TRBJ2-3; 8 bases match TRBD2. The CDR3 has 18 residues. V trimming: 1 base; J trimming: 0 bases; junction bases outside the gene matches: 9. The germline V gene has CDR1 SGHTA and CDR2 FQGNSA. CDR3 residues: CASSLVELAETSTDTQYF. The CDR3, as DNA: TGTGCCAGCAGCTTAGTGGAACTAGCGGAAACTAGCACAGATACGCAGTATTTT.

This clonotype was counted only a few times. This chain connects TRBV20-1 to TRBJ1-5; a weak D match, TRBD1 (5 bases). CDR3 length: 13 residues. V lost 7 bases to trimming and J lost 4 bases, with 14 bases between them. Germline V lookup: CDR1 DFQATT, CDR2 SNEGSKA (reference sequence). The CDR3 DNA is TGCAGTGGTCAAGGGACTGAAAATCAGCCCCAGCATTTT. It translates to CSGQGTENQPQHF.

The V call is TRBV4-1, the J call TRBJ2-5; D gene unclear. V was clipped by 4 bases and J by 5 bases, with 23 bases between them. Germline CDR1 MGHRA, CDR2 YSYEKL. The CDR3 spans 17 residues. DNA for the CDR3: TGCGCCAGCAGCCGATACCCCCTATTCCCGGTGAAGGAGACCCAGTACTTC. This translates into CASSRYPLFPVKETQYF.

This clonotype was observed at least ten times. The chain recombines TRBV7-9 with TRBJ1-2, with a possible D match to TRBD1 (6 bases). The CDR3 sequence is 15 residues long. V was trimmed by 5 bases and J by 2 bases, leaving 15 bases between them. Looked up from germline, CDR1 is SEHNR and CDR2 is FQNEAQ (reference sequence). CDR3 in amino acids: CASSTPTGPNYGYTF. The CDR3 coding sequence is TGTGCCAGCAGCACCCCGACAGGCCCAAACTATGGCTACACCTTC.

In its sample, this clonotype was seen a few times. The chain couples TRBV6-1 to TRBJ2-1; TRBD1 aligns across 10 bases. This CDR3 is 15 amino acids long. Germline loops: CDR1 MNHNS, CDR2 SASEGT. Unmatched junction bases numbered 6, after V lost 6 bases and J lost 4 bases. CDR3 sequence: CASRSRDRGYNEQFF. The CDR3 nucleotides read TGTGCCAGCAGGAGTAGGGACAGGGGATACAATGAGCAGTTCTTC.